This TCR beta chain was recovered during a study of T cell repertoires in cytomegalovirus infection (dated by TCRdb to the late 2010s). In terms of the full investigation: Peptide stimulations targeted recently identified HLA-C-restricted CMV epitopes, whose presentation resists viral immunomodulation, together with well-studied HLA-B-restricted epitopes. Donor HLA type was relevant to the analysis, as public TCR beta signatures indicated carriage of CMV infection together with the matching HLA type. Results and caveats for the whole study, not just this receptor: The ex vivo response was dominated by HLA-C-restricted CMV-specific TCR beta clonotypes, and the single most frequent clonotype in two of eight donors was supplied by these HLA-C-restricted clonotypes. Cumulative frequency of public TCR beta family members discriminated carriers of CMV infection plus the relevant HLA type in this cohort and an independent 352-donor cohort.

Sequencer: Illumina HiSeq 1500. Using fastp trimming at Q25 and MiXCR clonotype assembly, TCRdb reanalyzed the public sequencing data and kept in-frame beta chains. CDR3 protein sequences are deduplicated, and each keeps its most common genes and DNA. The sample contains approximately 910,000 distinct CDR3 sequences, around 29% of them found a single time. Around 15% of the sample is held by the ten biggest clonotypes. The cysteine opens and the phenylalanine closes a CDR3 of 14 amino acids. The read is trimmed to its CDR3 DNA, 42 bases read in frame from base 1. CDR1 and CDR2, looked up from the germline V gene (reference sequence), are LNHDA and SQIVND. After removal of 5 bases from V and 3 bases from J, the junction retains 5 bases not matched to a gene. According to the study, the label for this sample's treatment or condition signals: in vitro stimulation with specific CMV peptide epitopes to enrich CMV-specific T cells.

About this clonotype: What this receptor recognizes is not known. One base away there is no much larger clone; base qualities are not given.

The clonotype comes from a human donor in good health (CMV status not recorded). Some clones in this sample may be carry-over from other donors' samples. Recombination linked TRBV19 to TRBJ2-5; TRBD1 lines up with 8 middle nucleotides. Sequenced material: cultured CD8+ T cells from PBMCs, taken from culture after CMV antigen stimulation. The CDR3 protein: CASSPEDREETQYF. The nucleotide sequence is TGTGCCAGTAGTCCCGAGGACAGGGAAGAGACCCAGTACTTC.